This entry features one T cell receptor beta chain sequence. With a J-beta primer mix and a sample-barcoded 5' primer, a second PCR ran about 7 to 11 cycles. Each cDNA molecule, via a template-switch adaptor with 12 random nucleotides, was tagged. TCRdb re-analysed the 5' RACE reads in MiXCR, keeping a single row per CDR3 protein. The table lists 800,000 or so distinct CDR3 sequences, roughly 25% of them singletons. These data belong to a study of blood T cells in healthy people across ages. This CDR3 contains 14 residues. V dropped 2 bases and J dropped 6 bases, with 14 bases sitting between them. Looked up from germline, CDR1 is MNHEY and CDR2 is SVGAGI. These data were likewise used in another study, on T cells of mothers and their children. That work states: Mothers gave over 9.5 million TCR beta CDR3 reads each, and children several million each. Versus unrelated pairs, overlap was slightly higher in related mother-child pairs, without reaching significance.

Input material: blood. This sequence was found in a boy between 10 and 17 years old in good health. The rearrangement uses TRBV6-5 and TRBJ2-7; tentatively, D is TRBD1 or TRBD2 (6 bases each). For the CDR3, the DNA is TGTGCCAGCAGTTACCATGGGGGGCCATCCGAGCAGTACTTC. Encoded protein: CASSYHGGPSEQYF.